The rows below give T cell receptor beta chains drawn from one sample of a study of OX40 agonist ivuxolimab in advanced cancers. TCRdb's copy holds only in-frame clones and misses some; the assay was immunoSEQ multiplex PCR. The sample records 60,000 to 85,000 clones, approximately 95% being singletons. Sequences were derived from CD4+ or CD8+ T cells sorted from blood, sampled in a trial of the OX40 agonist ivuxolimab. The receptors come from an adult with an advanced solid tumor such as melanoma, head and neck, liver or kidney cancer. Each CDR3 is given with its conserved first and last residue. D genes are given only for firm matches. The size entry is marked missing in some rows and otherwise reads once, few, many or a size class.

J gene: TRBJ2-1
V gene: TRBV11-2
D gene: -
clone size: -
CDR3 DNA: TGTGCCAGCAGCGACAGAGCCTCCTACAATGAGCAGTTCTTC
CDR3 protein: CASSDRASYNEQFF

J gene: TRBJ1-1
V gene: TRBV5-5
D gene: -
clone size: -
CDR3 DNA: TGTGCCAGCAGCTTTGGGGCTGAAGCTTTCTTT
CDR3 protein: CASSFGAEAFF

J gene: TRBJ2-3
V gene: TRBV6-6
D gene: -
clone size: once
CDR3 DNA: TGTGCCAGCACTCAGGTCCCCACAGATACGCAGTATTTT
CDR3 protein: CASTQVPTDTQYF

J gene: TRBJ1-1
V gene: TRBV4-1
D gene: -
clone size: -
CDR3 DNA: TGCGCCAGCAGCCCCTGGACAGAAAGATCGCTCGAAGCTTTCTTT
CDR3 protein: CASSPWTERSLEAFF

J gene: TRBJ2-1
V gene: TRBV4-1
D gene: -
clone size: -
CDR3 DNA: TGCGCCAGCAGCCAAGTTATGGGGGGTGGCTTTGGGAATGAGCAGTTCTTC
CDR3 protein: CASSQVMGGGFGNEQFF

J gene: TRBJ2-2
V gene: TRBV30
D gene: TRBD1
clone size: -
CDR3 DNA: TGTGCCTGGAGCCGAGGGACAGGGGGTATATCCGGGGAGCTGTTTTTT
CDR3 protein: CAWSRGTGGISGELFF

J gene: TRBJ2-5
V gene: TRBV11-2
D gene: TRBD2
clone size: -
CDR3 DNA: TGTGCCAGCAGGCCCACTAGCGGGAGGGCCGTAGAGACCCAGTACTTC
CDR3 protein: CASRPTSGRAVETQYF

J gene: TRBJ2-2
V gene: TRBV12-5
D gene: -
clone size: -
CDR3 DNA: TGTGCTAGTGGTTCCGATTGGGGGTCCGGGGAGCTGTTTTTT
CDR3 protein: CASGSDWGSGELFF

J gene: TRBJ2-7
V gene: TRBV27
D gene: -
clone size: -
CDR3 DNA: TGTGCCAGCAGTCCGACCGGGACTCGCTACGAGCAGTACTTC
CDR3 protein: CASSPTGTRYEQYF

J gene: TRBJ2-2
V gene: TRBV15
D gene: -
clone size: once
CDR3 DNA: TGTGCCACGGGAATCGCGAGCACCGGGGAGCTGTTTTTT
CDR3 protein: CATGIASTGELFF

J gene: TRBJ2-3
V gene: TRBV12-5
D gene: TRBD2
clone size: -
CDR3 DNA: TGTGCTAGTGGTTTGGCCGGGACTAGAACAGATACGCAGTATTTT
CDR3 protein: CASGLAGTRTDTQYF

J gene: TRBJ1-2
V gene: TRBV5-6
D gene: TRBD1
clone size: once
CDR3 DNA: TGTGCCAGTTACTCCGGGACAGGGGGCCCTCTTAACTATGGCTACACCTTC
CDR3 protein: CASYSGTGGPLNYGYTF

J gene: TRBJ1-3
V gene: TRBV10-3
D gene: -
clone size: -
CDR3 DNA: TGTGCCATCAGTACCGGGGGACTATCTGGAAACACCATATATTTT
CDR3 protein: CAISTGGLSGNTIYF

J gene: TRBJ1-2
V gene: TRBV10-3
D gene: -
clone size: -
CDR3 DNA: TGTGCCATCAGTGAGTCGATGGGGGGCTCTTATGGCTACACCTTC
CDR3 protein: CAISESMGGSYGYTF

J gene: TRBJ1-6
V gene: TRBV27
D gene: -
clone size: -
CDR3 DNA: TGTGCCAGCATGGCAGGTCCTAATTCACCCCTCCACTTT
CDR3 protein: CASMAGPNSPLHF

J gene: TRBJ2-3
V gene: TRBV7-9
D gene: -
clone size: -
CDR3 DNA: TGTGCCAGCAGCTCAGACTATTCAGATACGCAGTATTTT
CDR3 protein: CASSSDYSDTQYF

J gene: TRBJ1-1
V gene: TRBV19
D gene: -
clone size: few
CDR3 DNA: TGTGCCAGTAGTTCGATCAGGCTCATGAACACTGAAGCTTTCTTT
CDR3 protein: CASSSIRLMNTEAFF

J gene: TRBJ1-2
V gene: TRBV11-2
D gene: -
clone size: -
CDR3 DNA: TGTGCCAGCAGCGCCAACAAGAACTATGGCTACACCTTC
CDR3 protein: CASSANKNYGYTF

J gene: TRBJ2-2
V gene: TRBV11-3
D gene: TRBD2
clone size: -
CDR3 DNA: TGTGCCAGCAGCTTATTTGGGCTAGCGGGGATCACCGGGGAGCTGTTTTTT
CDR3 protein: CASSLFGLAGITGELFF

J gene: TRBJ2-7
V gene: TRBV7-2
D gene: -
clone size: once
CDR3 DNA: TGTGCCAGCAGGACTCCGGAACAGGGATCGGGCTACGAGCAGTACTTC
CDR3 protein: CASRTPEQGSGYEQYF

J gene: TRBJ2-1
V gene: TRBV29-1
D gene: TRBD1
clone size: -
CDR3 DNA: TGCAGCGTTAGTCCGGGACAGGGGGCCTATGAGCAGTTCTTC
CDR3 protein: CSVSPGQGAYEQFF

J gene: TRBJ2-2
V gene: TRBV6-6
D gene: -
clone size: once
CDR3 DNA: TGTGCCAGCAGTTATGGCGGGGAGCGGGTCACCGGGGAGCTGTTTTTT
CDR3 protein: CASSYGGERVTGELFF

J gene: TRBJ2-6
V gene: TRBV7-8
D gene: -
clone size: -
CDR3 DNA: TGTGCCAGCAGTATTACCCCGAACAGCTATTCTGGGGCCAACGTCCTGACTTTC
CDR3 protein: CASSITPNSYSGANVLTF

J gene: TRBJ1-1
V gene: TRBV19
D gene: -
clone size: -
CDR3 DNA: TGTGCCAGTAGTATCGGAGGCGGACTCGAAGCTTTCTTT
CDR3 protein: CASSIGGGLEAFF

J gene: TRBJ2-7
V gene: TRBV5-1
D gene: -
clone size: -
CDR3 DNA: TGCGCCAGCAGCTTCACCGGGGCCGAGCAGTACTTC
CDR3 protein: CASSFTGAEQYF

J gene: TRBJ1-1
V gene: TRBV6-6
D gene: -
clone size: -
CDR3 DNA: TGTGCCAGCAGTTACGGGCGGGCCACTGAAGCTTTCTTT
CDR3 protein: CASSYGRATEAFF

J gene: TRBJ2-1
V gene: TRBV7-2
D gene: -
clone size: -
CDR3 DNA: TGTGCCAGCAGCTTAGACGGGACAACCTACAATGAGCAGTTCTTC
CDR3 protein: CASSLDGTTYNEQFF

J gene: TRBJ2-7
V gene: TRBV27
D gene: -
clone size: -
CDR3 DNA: TGTGCCAGCAGTTTATCCACCTGGGGGGTTGCCACCGAGCAGTACTTC
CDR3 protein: CASSLSTWGVATEQYF

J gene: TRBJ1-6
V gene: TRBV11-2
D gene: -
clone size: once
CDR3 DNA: TGTGCCAGCAGCCTACAGGGATATAATTCACCCCTCCACTTT
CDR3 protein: CASSLQGYNSPLHF

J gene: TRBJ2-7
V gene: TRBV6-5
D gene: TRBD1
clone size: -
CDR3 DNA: TGTGCCAGCAGTTACTCCGGACAGGGGCCCTACGAGCAGTACTTC
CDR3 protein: CASSYSGQGPYEQYF

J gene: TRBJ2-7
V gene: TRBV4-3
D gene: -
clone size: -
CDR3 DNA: TGCGCCAGCAGCCAAGCCACGGGGCAGCCCTTCTACGAGCAGTACTTC
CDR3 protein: CASSQATGQPFYEQYF